This TCR beta chain was sequenced for a study of T-cell memory formation after mild COVID-19. General study findings and limits: Contracting clones, day 15 to 85, had balanced CD4/CD8, and later expanders favored CD4+. Clones which contracted sat mainly in CM and EM if CD4+, and in EMRA if CD8+.

This clonotype was picked up many times. The antigen remains unidentified. V lost 3 bases and J lost 4; bases outside the gene matches: 4. This CDR3 has 15 amino acids. Per germline, CDR1 SGHTA and CDR2 FQGNSA. From the 5' RACE reads, TCRdb called clonotypes with MiXCR, one entry per CDR3 protein. In the table there are around 430,000 distinct CDR3 sequences, roughly 15% of which are singletons. The V call is TRBV7-2, the J call TRBJ2-1; 9 positions match TRBD2. The sequence derives from a man between 18 and 29 years old who had mild COVID-19 (a few samples of this study predate the infection). Cell type and time point are not known. The source material was PBMCs or a T cell subset sorted from them (not recorded which). For the CDR3, the DNA is TGTGCCAGCAGCTTGCTAGCGGGGCCTTACAATGAGCAGTTCTTC. It yields the protein CASSLLAGPYNEQFF.